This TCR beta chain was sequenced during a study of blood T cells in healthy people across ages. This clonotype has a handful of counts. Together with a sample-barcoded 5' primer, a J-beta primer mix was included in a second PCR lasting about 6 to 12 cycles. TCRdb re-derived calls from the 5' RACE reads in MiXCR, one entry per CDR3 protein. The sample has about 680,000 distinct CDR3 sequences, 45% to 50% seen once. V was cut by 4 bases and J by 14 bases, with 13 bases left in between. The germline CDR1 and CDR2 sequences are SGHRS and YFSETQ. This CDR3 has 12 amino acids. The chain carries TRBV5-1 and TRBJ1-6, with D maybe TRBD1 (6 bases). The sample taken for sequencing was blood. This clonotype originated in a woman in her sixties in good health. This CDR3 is CASSEGRQALHF. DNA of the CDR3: TGCGCCAGCAGCGAGGGACGACAGGCCCTCCACTTT.